This TCR beta chain was recorded in a study of metastatic and nonmetastatic thyroid tumors. At the level of the study: Across blood and tumor or nodule tissue, repertoires from malignant and benign thyroid patients were compared with one another. Study-wide findings and caveats: Malignant thyroid tumors reportedly had TCR beta diversity that was significantly higher than in benign nodules, in blood and tumor.

The CDR3 is made up of 12 amino acids. V dropped 1 base and J dropped 8 bases, with 8 bases sitting between them. CDR1 is KGHSH and CDR2 is LQKENI in the germline V gene. This clone was observed many times. No antigen is known for it. There were no patients who had received any treatment before thyroid surgery. As processed by the authors: Using the CDR3 differences seen across clinicopathological groups, the authors built a distant-metastasis classifier for papillary thyroid cancer, which was meant to discriminate distant-metastatic patients. Using MiXCR, TCRdb reanalyzed the PCR reads. These V and J calls originate from TCRdb's pipeline instead of the authors' own analysis. This sample has about 40,000 clones; about an eighth occur once, and the top ten carry less than 25%.

Sample: blood. The chain joins TRBV18 to TRBJ1-2, with D perhaps TRBD1 (5 bases). This TCR was sampled from a female donor with papillary thyroid cancer or a benign thyroid nodule (not recorded which). Some clones in this sample may be carry-over from other donors' samples. CDR3 DNA: TGTGCCAGCTCACCACTTGGGGGGGGCTACACCTTC. Amino acids: CASSPLGGGYTF.